The clone carrying this T cell receptor (beta chain) showed up just once. CDR3 length: 14 residues. With 10 bases removed from V and 3 bases from J, the gap between germline ends came to 19 bases. Germline-derived CDR1 and CDR2 are MDHEN and SYDVKM. This specimen comes from a study of blood T cell repertoires in COVID-19. Across the study: T cells, B-cell-depleted T cells, or PBMCs supplied cDNA or gDNA.

Methods used by the authors: Amplified reference gene primers provided the basis for estimating nucleated cell counts. Using immunoSEQ multiplex PCR, the repertoire was profiled, and TCRdb retains in-frame clones only, with some absent. From that table come the V and J calls and clone size; the DNA was used to work out D and trimming. The sample yields about 210,000 clones, roughly 82% seen once. The chain employs TRBV28 and TRBJ2-7; tentatively, D is TRBD1 (7 bases). Sequencing was performed on PBMCs or T cells enriched from blood (not recorded which). The clonotype comes from a man in his forties or fifties with acute COVID-19. The CDR3 DNA reads TGTGCCACCTTCCAGGGGGGAGGTAGCTACGAGCAGTACTTC. Protein sequence: CATFQGGGSYEQYF. The whole variable domain, remainder taken from reference TRBV28 and TRBJ2-7, is DVKVTQSSRYLVKRTGEKVFLECVQDMDHENMFWYRQDPGLGLRLIYFSYDVKMKEKGDIPEGYSVSREKKERFSLILESASTNQTSMYLCATFQGGGSYEQYFGPGTRLTVT.